The rows below give T cell receptor beta chains drawn from one sample of a study of response to subunit inactivated influenza vaccine. A single record per CDR3 protein comes from TCRdb applying MiXCR to the RT-PCR reads. The sample carries about 520,000 distinct CDR3 sequences, approximately 7.2% recorded once. The sequenced sample was PBMCs from blood, obtained less than 25 months after vaccination. The source is a man aged 45-69 years who received an inactivated influenza vaccine. CDR3s include the opening cysteine and the closing phenylalanine or tryptophan. A D gene is named only where the DNA matches it firmly. Rows give clone size only sometimes, using once, few, many, or a class for an expanded clone.

size	J	V	D	CDR3	DNA
many	TRBJ1-6	TRBV6-1	-	CASSQDLGSPLHF	TGTGCCAGCAGTCAGGACCTGGGCTCACCCCTCCACTTT
-	TRBJ1-6	TRBV20-1	-	CSARGSYNSPLHF	TGCAGTGCTAGAGGGTCCTATAATTCACCCCTCCACTTT
many	TRBJ2-5	TRBV4-2	-	CASSQDLVGETQYF	TGTGCCAGCAGCCAAGACCTAGTAGGGGAGACCCAGTACTTC
few	TRBJ1-1	TRBV7-9	-	CASSARTVHTEAFF	TGTGCCAGCAGCGCTCGGACAGTTCACACTGAAGCTTTCTTT
few	TRBJ2-1	TRBV9	-	CASSVEAGAGNEQFF	TGTGCCAGCAGCGTAGAGGCGGGGGCCGGGAATGAGCAGTTCTTC
few	TRBJ2-1	TRBV5-1	TRBD2	CASSSSGLAVNEQFF	TGCGCCAGCAGCTCCTCCGGACTAGCGGTCAATGAGCAGTTCTTC
-	TRBJ1-4	TRBV28	-	CASSSPPEELNEKLFF	TGTGCCAGCAGTTCCCCCCCAGAGGAGCTTAATGAAAAACTGTTTTTT
few	TRBJ2-2	TRBV28	TRBD2	CASSLTSGATNTGELFF	TGTGCCAGCAGTCTCACTAGCGGGGCGACGAACACCGGGGAGCTGTTTTTT
many	TRBJ2-3	TRBV4-3	-	CASSREIRGSGADTQYF	TGCGCCAGCAGCCGAGAGATAAGGGGGAGTGGGGCAGATACGCAGTATTTT
many	TRBJ2-1	TRBV28	TRBD2	CASSGKTFSGRDNEQFF	TGTGCCAGCAGTGGGAAGACATTCAGCGGGAGAGACAATGAGCAGTTCTTC
few	TRBJ2-7	TRBV10-3	-	CAISPRGTATTGSYEQYF	TGTGCCATCAGTCCTCGGGGGACTGCGACCACGGGGAGCTACGAGCAGTACTTC
-	TRBJ2-1	TRBV7-8	TRBD1	CASSLVVGQANEQFF	TGTGCCAGCAGCTTAGTAGTAGGACAGGCGAATGAGCAGTTCTTC
-	TRBJ2-2	TRBV6-5	-	CASSYSLTANTGELFF	TGTGCCAGCAGTTACTCACTGACAGCGAACACCGGGGAGCTGTTTTTT
few	TRBJ1-1	TRBV28	-	CASSPRRGRPSNTEAFF	TGTGCCAGCAGCCCCCGACGGGGGCGACCCTCGAACACTGAAGCTTTCTTT
few	TRBJ2-3	TRBV2	TRBD2	CASSDGSGGMTDTQYF	TGTGCCAGCAGTGACGGTAGCGGGGGGATGACAGATACGCAGTATTTT
-	TRBJ1-5	TRBV6-1	TRBD1	CASSKQGLLGQPQHF	TGTGCCAGCAGCAAACAGGGGCTACTGGGACAGCCCCAGCATTTT
few	TRBJ2-3	TRBV6-2/TRBV6-3	TRBD1	CASNDRGEADTQYF	TGTGCCAGCAACGACAGGGGGGAGGCAGATACGCAGTATTTT
many	TRBJ2-5	TRBV10-3	TRBD1	CAISGTVQETQYF	TGTGCCATCAGCGGGACAGTCCAAGAGACCCAGTACTTC
-	TRBJ2-7	TRBV28	-	CASSRLDSYEQYF	TGTGCCAGCAGTCGTCTGGACTCCTACGAGCAGTACTTC
-	TRBJ2-1	TRBV5-1	-	CASAPSGGRARIYNEQFF	TGCGCCAGCGCCCCCTCAGGGGGGCGGGCACGGATCTACAATGAGCAGTTCTTC
-	TRBJ2-3	TRBV7-2	TRBD1	CASSPLGGRGSTDTQYF	TGTGCCAGCAGCCCTTTAGGGGGCCGGGGAAGCACAGATACGCAGTATTTT
few	TRBJ2-1	TRBV29-1	TRBD2	CSGQRGPGTEQFF	TGCAGCGGGCAGCGGGGTCCGGGGACTGAGCAGTTCTTC
-	TRBJ2-1	TRBV15	TRBD1	CATSSRQGTYNEQFF	TGTGCCACCAGCTCCCGACAGGGGACCTACAATGAGCAGTTCTTC
-	TRBJ1-1	TRBV28	TRBD1	CASSSGGVAEAFF	TGTGCCAGCAGTTCAGGGGGGGTAGCTGAAGCTTTCTTT
-	TRBJ1-5	TRBV15	-	CATSNLGANQPQHF	TGTGCCACCAGCAACCTAGGAGCCAATCAGCCCCAGCATTTT
few	TRBJ2-3	TRBV5-1	-	CASSGSGYTDTQYF	TGCGCCAGCAGCGGAAGCGGATACACAGATACGCAGTATTTT
many	TRBJ2-7	TRBV6-5	-	CASSYWGGGGSPREQYF	TGTGCCAGCAGTTATTGGGGCGGAGGAGGGTCGCCTCGCGAGCAGTACTTC
few	TRBJ2-5	TRBV12-3/TRBV12-4	TRBD1	CASSRDRPQETQYF	TGTGCCAGCAGTCGGGACAGACCCCAAGAGACCCAGTACTTC
-	TRBJ1-5	TRBV11-2	-	CATSSVRNQPQHF	TGTGCCACCTCTTCCGTCCGCAATCAGCCCCAGCATTTT
many	TRBJ2-2	TRBV3-1	-	CASSQVLRDTGELFF	TGTGCCAGCAGCCAAGTTCTCCGGGACACCGGGGAGCTGTTTTTT
-	TRBJ1-2	TRBV9	TRBD1	CASSADDRAEGYTF	TGTGCCAGCAGCGCCGACGACAGGGCAGAAGGCTACACCTTC